This TCR beta chain emerged from a study of glioma-infiltrating T cells after dendritic cell vaccination. Study background: Autologous tumor lysate-pulsed dendritic cell vaccination was given between the early 2000s and the early 2010s.

Only patients with spare fresh-frozen tumor and over two years of follow-up were included. Primers: 60 V beta forward and 13 J beta reverse. Assay used: immunoSEQ multiplex PCR; TCRdb lists only in-frame clones, some missing. The table shows over 55,000 clones, with about 76% occurring only once. The ends were cut back, 0 bases at V and 2 bases at J, with 20 bases in the middle. The germline V gene encodes CDR1 GTSNPN and CDR2 SVGIG (reference sequence). This CDR3 contains 18 residues. The sequence came from a human donor with glioblastoma. This sequence joins TRBV30 and TRBJ1-3, with D possibly being TRBD1 (6 bases). Sequences were derived from blood, sampled before dendritic cell vaccination. DNA for the CDR3: TGTGCCTGGAGTGTCCTCCAGGGGAAAAAGGATCCTGGAAACACCATATATTTT. Translated, it gives CAWSVLQGKKDPGNTIYF.